This TCR beta chain was sequenced during a study of response to subunit inactivated influenza vaccine. TCRdb ran MiXCR on the RT-PCR reads and lists one entry per CDR3 protein. The top ten clones hold approximately 10% of a sample with around 750,000 distinct CDR3 sequences, 21% of them seen once. Trimming shortened V by 3 bases and J by 5 bases, and 22 bases separated the two germline ends. Per the germline V gene, CDR1 is DFQATT and CDR2 is SNEGSKA (reference sequence). The CDR3 covers 16 residues. The sequence derives from a man aged 50-59 years who received an inactivated influenza vaccine. The sample here was PBMCs from blood, taken 5 to 6 days after vaccination. This chain links TRBV20-1 with TRBJ2-5; D is unclear. The chain's CDR3 is CSARTLTSRDAETQYF. The CDR3 DNA reads TGCAGTGCTAGGACTCTAACTTCTAGGGATGCGGAGACCCAGTACTTC.